These 19 T cell receptor beta chains came from one sample sequenced in a study of long-term antiretroviral therapy in people with HIV. At the survey level, the v3.0 immunoSEQ assay was run. Libraries were prepared by immunoSEQ multiplex PCR; TCRdb keeps only in-frame clonotypes and omits some of them. The table shows about 39,000 clones, with 80% to 90% occurring only once. The sample was unsorted PBMCs, taken 1.2 years after starting antiretroviral therapy. Receptor source: a woman between 50 and 59 years old with HIV.

This chain connects TRBV2 to TRBJ1-4; 7 bases are shared with TRBD1. Germline CDR1 and CDR2: SNHLY and FYNNEI. After removal of 4 bases from V and 4 bases from J, the junction contained 12 bases not matched to a gene. CDR3 length: 17 amino acids. The DNA of the CDR3 is TGTGCCAGCAGTGTAGGCCCTAAGGGACAGTTTAATGAAAAACTGTTTTTT. Translation gives CASSVGPKGQFNEKLFF.

CDR3: CAGGRMNTEAFF. The CDR3 bases are TGTGCCGGAGGACGGATGAACACTGAAGCTTTCTTT. The chain couples TRBV30 to TRBJ1-1; D call uncertain. The CDR3 consists of 12 residues. Germline V gene lookup returns CDR1 GTSNPN and CDR2 SVGIG (reference sequence). V lost 8 bases and J 0 bases, leaving 10 bases between the germline ends.

V is TRBV6-5 and J is TRBJ2-1; 11 nucleotides line up with TRBD2. This CDR3 region has 16 residues. V gave up 2 bases and J gave up 4 bases; unmatched junction bases: 4. Germline assignment: CDR1 MNHEY and CDR2 SVGAGI. This CDR3 is CASSYPSGGRYNEQFF. The CDR3, as DNA: TGTGCCAGCAGTTACCCTAGCGGGGGGCGTTACAATGAGCAGTTCTTC.

V gene TRBV25-1 combines with J gene TRBJ1-6; 7 positions agree with TRBD1. The V and J ends lost 4 bases and 6 bases, in that order; junction bases with no gene match: 6. This CDR3 contains 15 residues. Germline V gene lookup returns CDR1 MGHDK and CDR2 SYGVNS. Written as DNA, the CDR3 is TGTGCCAGCAGTGGACGACAGGGAGTTAATTCACCCCTCCACTTT. Translation: CASSGRQGVNSPLHF.

The chain carries TRBV6-6 and TRBJ1-3; D not resolved. The CDR3 is 12 residues long. V was clipped by 4 bases and J by 4 bases, with 5 bases between them. Looked up from germline, CDR1 is MNHNY and CDR2 is SVGAGI (reference sequence). CDR3 amino acids: CASSFGGNTIYF. CDR3 DNA sequence: TGTGCCAGCAGTTTTGGGGGAAACACCATATATTTT.

V gene TRBV9 combines with J gene TRBJ1-5; a weak D match, TRBD1 (5 bases). Trimming shortened V by 0 bases and J by 6 bases, and 10 bases separated the two germline ends. Germline V lookup: CDR1 SGDLS, CDR2 YYNGEE. CDR3 length: 14 residues. In DNA, the CDR3 is TGTGCCAGCAGCGTAGGCAGGGTTGGTCAGCCCCAGCATTTT. Translation gives CASSVGRVGQPQHF.

CDR3: CASRTESYEQYF. CDR3 in DNA: TGTGCCTCCCGGACAGAATCCTACGAGCAGTACTTC. J is TRBJ2-7 and V is TRBV30; perhaps TRBD1 as D (6 bases). The V end lost 7 bases, the J end lost 1 base, and 11 bases lay between the germline ends. Germline CDR1 is GTSNPN and CDR2 is SVGIG (reference sequence). This CDR3 contains 12 residues.

The V and J genes are TRBV11-3 and TRBJ1-1; 8 bases match TRBD1. Germline CDR1 reads SGHNT; CDR2 reads YENEEA. There are 15 residues in the CDR3. The trim removed 6 bases at V and 1 base at J, leaving 7 bases unmatched. CDR3 coding DNA: TGTGCCAGCAGTTTCCGACAGGGGAGGAACACTGAAGCTTTCTTT. Translation: CASSFRQGRNTEAFF.

This chain connects TRBV4-2 to TRBJ1-1; D gene unclear. Trimming stripped 0 bases from V and 5 bases from J, with 7 bases between. Germline V gives CDR1 LGHNA, CDR2 YNFKEQ. The CDR3 runs to 13 residues. The CDR3 loop is CASSQEGMTEAFF. CDR3 nucleotides: TGTGCCAGCAGCCAAGAGGGGATGACTGAAGCTTTCTTT.

The chain recombines TRBV25-1 with TRBJ1-2; 9 bases are shared with TRBD1. In germline, CDR1 is MGHDK, CDR2 SYGVNS. The CDR3 sequence is 13 residues long. This CDR3 reads CAIRDRDNYGYTF. CDR3 DNA: TGTGCAATCCGGGACAGGGATAACTATGGCTACACCTTC.

The rearrangement uses TRBV6-1 and TRBJ1-2, with unresolved D. There are 15 residues in the CDR3. Per germline, CDR1 MNHNS and CDR2 SASEGT. The V end was cut by 2 bases, the J end by 3 bases, with 13 bases between. The DNA for the CDR3 is TGTGCCAGCAGTGAATCCCTGAACAGTCACTATGGCTACACCTTC. Its translation is CASSESLNSHYGYTF.

The genes are TRBV11-2 and TRBJ2-1; 10 positions agree with TRBD2. This CDR3 comprises 19 residues. Trimming cost V 4 bases and J 0 bases; bases outside gene matches: 12. Germline CDR1 SGHAT, CDR2 FQNNGV. As DNA, the CDR3 is TGTGCCAGCAGCTATCGGCGTCTAGCGGGGGCCAGCTCCTACAATGAGCAGTTCTTC. The encoded protein is CASSYRRLAGASSYNEQFF.

The chain uses TRBV9 and TRBJ2-7; 11 nucleotides align to TRBD2. The CDR3 has 15 residues. The junction had 4 bases not matched to a gene; V was cut back by 3 bases and J by 2 bases. Germline CDR1 reads SGDLS; CDR2 reads YYNGEE. The CDR3 loop reads CASSGTSGSTYEQYF. The CDR3 DNA reads TGTGCCAGCAGCGGGACTAGCGGGTCGACCTACGAGCAGTACTTC.

This sequence joins TRBV9 and TRBJ2-5; D gene ambiguous. This CDR3 spans 14 amino acids. Per the germline V gene, CDR1 is SGDLS and CDR2 is YYNGEE. The V gene lost 3 bases and the J gene lost 3 bases, with 12 bases spanning the gap. The CDR3 protein is CASSGSFPKETQYF. CDR3 nucleotide sequence: TGTGCCAGCAGCGGAAGTTTCCCCAAAGAGACCCAGTACTTC.

The chain has TRBV7-3 and TRBJ1-2, with D possibly being TRBD1 (5 bases). This CDR3 spans 15 amino acids. Germline V lookup: CDR1 SGHTA, CDR2 FQGTGA. V was cut by 0 bases and J by 0 bases, with 8 bases left in between. Written as DNA, the CDR3 is TGTGCCAGCAGCTTAACGGGAGGGGCTAACTATGGCTACACCTTC. It codes for CASSLTGGANYGYTF. The full variable domain, its missing parts supplied by reference TRBV7-3 and TRBJ1-2, is GAGVSQTPSNKVTEKGKYVELRCDPISGHTALYWYRQSLGQGPEFLIYFQGTGAADDSGLPNDRFFAVRPEGSVSTLKIQRTERGDSAVYLCASSLTGGANYGYTFGSGTRLTVV.

Of note for this clone: This specimen includes other DNA sequences encoding the same CDR3. The chain links TRBV30 to TRBJ2-5; the D gene could be TRBD1 or TRBD2 (6 bases each). Germline values: CDR1 GTSNPN, CDR2 SVGIG (reference sequence). The CDR3 extends over 12 amino acids. The V gene lost 2 bases and the J gene lost 5 bases, with 9 bases spanning the gap. The CDR3 DNA reads TGTGCCTGGAGTAGGGGGGCCGAGACCCAGTACTTC. Protein: CAWSRGAETQYF.

The chain is built from TRBV7-2 and TRBJ2-1, with 9 bases that match TRBD2. Germline-derived CDR1 and CDR2 are SGHTA and FQGNSA. The CDR3 is 17 amino acids. After removal of 2 bases from V and 9 bases from J, the junction contained 14 bases not matched to a gene. The CDR3, as DNA: TGTGCCAGCAGCTTAATCCGGCGGGGGGGCGGACGCGTTGAGCAGTTCTTC. Protein product: CASSLIRRGGGRVEQFF. The entire variable domain, with the rest obtained from reference TRBV7-2 and TRBJ2-1, is as follows: GAGVSQSPSNKVTEKGKDVELRCDPISGHTALYWYRQSLGQGLEFLIYFQGNSAPDKSGLPSDRFSAERTGGSVSTLTIQRTQQEDSAVYLCASSLIRRGGGRVEQFFGPGTRLTVL.

The chain carries TRBV9 and TRBJ2-5; 9 bases line up with TRBD2. This CDR3 has 17 amino acids. V dropped 0 bases and J dropped 4; count of bases not matched to a gene: 10. Germline CDR1 SGDLS, CDR2 YYNGEE. The CDR3 DNA reads TGTGCCAGCAGCGTAGAAATCTCGGCGGGGGGGCTAGAGACCCAGTACTTC. Amino acid sequence: CASSVEISAGGLETQYF.

The rearrangement links TRBV19 to TRBJ1-5; TRBD1 agrees at 10 bases. Per the germline V gene, CDR1 is LNHDA and CDR2 is SQIVND (reference sequence). This CDR3 is built from 15 residues. Trimming cost V 3 bases and J 10 bases; bases outside gene matches: 9. The CDR3 sequence: CASSIDGTGVGPQHF. The DNA for the CDR3 is TGTGCCAGTAGTATCGACGGGACAGGGGTAGGCCCCCAGCATTTT.